These T cell receptor beta chains were read from a single sample in a study of T cells after yellow fever vaccination. TCRdb reprocessed the 5' RACE reads with MiXCR, giving one entry per CDR3 protein. The sample consists of under 500,000 distinct CDR3 sequences, under 20% of them appearing once. The starting material was PBMCs, obtained before the yellow fever booster vaccination. These receptors all come from a man younger than 35 who received the YFV17D yellow fever vaccine. Each CDR3 is given with its conserved first and last residue. A D gene is named only where the DNA matches it firmly. Rows give clone size only sometimes, using once, few, many, or a class for an expanded clone.

v_call,clone_size,d_call,j_call,cdr3_aa,cdr3_nt
TRBV12-3/TRBV12-4,.,.,TRBJ2-1,CASSLMYEQFF,TGTGCCAGCAGCCTTATGTATGAGCAGTTCTTC
TRBV7-9,few,TRBD2,TRBJ2-3,CASSHLTSRTDTQYF,TGTGCCAGCAGCCACCTGACTAGCCGCACAGATACGCAGTATTTT
TRBV20-1,.,.,TRBJ1-1,CSARTGGDTEAFF,TGCAGTGCTCGCACCGGAGGAGACACTGAAGCTTTCTTT
TRBV11-2,.,TRBD1,TRBJ1-2,CASSFGGTGYGYTF,TGTGCCAGCAGCTTCGGCGGGACAGGCTATGGCTACACCTTC
TRBV7-9,few,.,TRBJ1-1,CASSLDLTEAFF,TGTGCCAGCAGCCTCGACCTTACCGAAGCTTTCTTT
TRBV9,few,.,TRBJ1-3,CASSALWTPVSGNTIYF,TGTGCCAGCAGCGCCCTATGGACGCCCGTCTCTGGAAACACCATATATTTT
TRBV19,.,.,TRBJ1-3,CASSTLDSSGNTIYF,TGTGCCAGTAGTACACTCGACAGTTCTGGAAACACCATATATTTT
TRBV12-3/TRBV12-4,few,TRBD2,TRBJ2-5,CASSLDLRGKETQYF,TGTGCCAGCAGTTTAGACTTGCGGGGGAAAGAGACCCAGTACTTC
TRBV7-8,.,.,TRBJ1-2,CASSGKGPGYGYTF,TGTGCCAGCAGCGGAAAGGGACCGGGCTATGGCTACACCTTC
TRBV11-2,few,.,TRBJ2-1,CASSSLVWQFF,TGTGCCAGCAGCTCCCTAGTGTGGCAGTTCTTC
TRBV7-7,.,.,TRBJ2-2,CASSLEVAGGTGELFF,TGTGCCAGCAGCTTAGAGGTGGCAGGCGGCACCGGGGAGCTGTTTTTT
TRBV2,many,TRBD2,TRBJ2-5,CASSTSGETQYF,TGTGCCAGCTCGACTAGCGGGGAGACCCAGTACTTC
TRBV5-1,few,.,TRBJ1-4,CASSLAAITNEKLFF,TGCGCCAGCAGCTTGGCCGCTATTACTAATGAAAAACTGTTTTTT
TRBV12-3/TRBV12-4,.,TRBD1,TRBJ2-1,CASSGTGRWKVNEQFF,TGTGCCAGCAGTGGGACAGGGAGGTGGAAGGTTAATGAGCAGTTCTTC
TRBV7-6,few,.,TRBJ2-5,CASKIPVGLEGTQYF,TGTGCCAGCAAGATCCCCGTCGGGCTAGAGGGGACCCAGTACTTC
TRBV20-1,few,.,TRBJ1-2,CSARDGPGPRGFGYTF,TGCAGTGCTAGAGATGGTCCGGGCCCCCGAGGATTTGGCTACACCTTC
TRBV5-1,few,.,TRBJ2-1,CASTGDNEQFF,TGCGCCAGCACAGGGGACAATGAGCAGTTCTTC
TRBV9,few,.,TRBJ2-3,CASSEGPNTDTQYF,TGTGCCAGCAGCGAAGGGCCCAACACAGATACGCAGTATTTT
TRBV4-3,.,.,TRBJ2-3,CASSQETSRSTDTQYF,TGCGCCAGCAGCCAAGAGACTAGTAGGTCCACAGATACGCAGTATTTT
TRBV11-2,few,TRBD1,TRBJ2-2,CASSHRQGWGTGELFF,TGTGCCAGCAGCCATCGACAGGGGTGGGGCACCGGGGAGCTGTTTTTT
TRBV5-1,.,.,TRBJ1-1,CASRRGSTEAFF,TGCGCCAGCAGAAGGGGGAGCACTGAAGCTTTCTTT
TRBV25-1,.,.,TRBJ2-3,CASSAFGTSTTDTQYF,TGTGCCAGCAGTGCGTTCGGGACTTCTACCACAGATACGCAGTATTTT
TRBV7-8,.,.,TRBJ2-6,CASSLRAGTGANVLTF,TGTGCCAGCAGCTTAAGGGCAGGTACCGGGGCCAACGTCCTGACTTTC
TRBV28,.,TRBD1,TRBJ1-1,CASKSQGRNTEAFF,TGTGCCAGCAAGTCACAGGGGCGGAACACTGAAGCTTTCTTT
TRBV4-3,few,.,TRBJ1-5,CASSQEYRAANQPQHF,TGCGCCAGCAGCCAAGAGTACAGGGCCGCGAATCAGCCCCAGCATTTT
TRBV5-1,few,TRBD2,TRBJ2-1,CASSSLAEGTYNEQFF,TGCGCCAGCAGCTCACTAGCGGAGGGTACCTACAATGAGCAGTTCTTC
TRBV5-1,few,TRBD2,TRBJ2-1,CASSYYRLAAYSEQFF,TGCGCCAGCAGCTACTACCGACTAGCGGCCTACAGTGAGCAGTTCTTC
TRBV20-1,few,.,TRBJ1-6,CSARGKGYNSPLHF,TGCAGTGCTAGAGGGAAGGGCTATAATTCACCCCTCCACTTT
TRBV3-1,.,.,TRBJ2-5,CASSQERAGETQYF,TGTGCCAGCAGCCAAGAGAGAGCAGGGGAGACCCAGTACTTC
TRBV7-9,few,.,TRBJ1-1,CASFVGYEAFF,TGTGCCAGCTTTGTGGGGTACGAAGCTTTCTTT
TRBV7-7,many,.,TRBJ2-1,CASSPLGSDDNEQFF,TGTGCTAGCAGCCCCTTAGGATCCGACGACAATGAGCAGTTCTTC
TRBV6-6,few,.,TRBJ1-3,CASSYIRQANTIYF,TGTGCCAGCAGTTACATCCGACAGGCCAACACCATATATTTT
TRBV5-1,.,.,TRBJ2-1,CASSLVATVGNEQFF,TGCGCCAGCAGCTTGGTTGCGACAGTGGGCAATGAGCAGTTCTTC
TRBV5-1,few,TRBD2,TRBJ2-3,CASSLTSGGAEDTQYF,TGCGCCAGCAGCTTGACTAGCGGGGGGGCGGAAGATACGCAGTATTTT
TRBV5-1,few,.,TRBJ1-1,CASSYRTVNTEAFF,TGCGCCAGCAGCTACAGGACGGTGAACACTGAAGCTTTCTTT
TRBV5-5,.,.,TRBJ2-3,CASTERAGGPDTQYF,TGTGCCAGCACGGAGCGGGCCGGCGGGCCAGATACGCAGTATTTT
TRBV28,.,.,TRBJ2-3,CASSLFLGSTDTQYF,TGTGCCAGCAGTTTATTTTTGGGGAGCACAGATACGCAGTATTTT
TRBV7-9,many,.,TRBJ2-2,CASSATGELFF,TGTGCCAGCAGCGCCACCGGGGAGCTGTTTTTT
TRBV7-9,.,TRBD2,TRBJ2-5,CASSSFRGGRGETQYF,TGTGCCAGCAGCTCCTTTCGGGGGGGCCGGGGAGAGACCCAGTACTTC
TRBV7-8,.,.,TRBJ1-6,CASSPNSNSYNSPLHF,TGTGCCAGCAGCCCCAATTCCAACTCCTATAATTCACCCCTCCACTTT
TRBV7-9,.,.,TRBJ2-2,CASSLDPLGIGAQKRGTGELFF,TGTGCCAGCAGCTTAGACCCCCTTGGGATAGGAGCCCAGAAAAGAGGCACCGGGGAGCTGTTTTTT
TRBV4-1,.,TRBD2,TRBJ2-3,CASSPTYRGSGGAVTDTQYF,TGCGCCAGCAGCCCTACTTACCGGGGTAGCGGGGGGGCGGTCACTGATACGCAGTATTTT
TRBV6-5,few,.,TRBJ2-7,CASSSTQGPEQYF,TGTGCCAGCAGTTCAACACAGGGTCCCGAGCAGTACTTC
TRBV29-1,few,.,TRBJ1-2,CSVETYGYTF,TGCAGCGTTGAAACCTATGGCTACACCTTC